Each of the 10 T cell receptor beta chains below was sequenced from the same sample in a study of T cell responses to AZD1222 COVID-19 vaccine. Generated by immunoSEQ multiplex PCR, the TCRdb table keeps only in-frame clones and is missing some. The sample includes just under 90,000 clones, about nine tenths of them seen just once. Sequenced material: peripheral blood, taken 28 days after the second AZD1222 dose. These receptors all stem from an adult who received the AZD1222 COVID-19 vaccine.

The genes are TRBV18 and TRBJ2-5, with D possibly being TRBD1 (5 bases). V shed 4 bases and J shed 4 bases, with 7 bases lying between them. Per the germline V gene, CDR1 is KGHSH and CDR2 is LQKENI. This CDR3 has 12 amino acids. CDR3 sequence (DNA): TGTGCCAGCTCACTTCAGGGAGAGACCCAGTACTTC. Translating it yields CASSLQGETQYF. Together with reference TRBV18 and TRBJ2-5, the CDR3 gives the full variable domain: NAGVMQNPRHLVRRRGQEARLRCSPMKGHSHVYWYRQLPEEGLKFMVYLQKENIIDESGMPKERFSAEFPKEGPSILRIQQVVRGDSAAYFCASSLQGETQYFGPGTRLLVL.

The V and J genes are TRBV11-3 and TRBJ2-7, with TRBD2 as a possible D gene (5 bases). Trimming took off 2 bases at V and 4 bases at J, with 6 bases between the two ends. Per the germline V gene, CDR1 is SGHNT and CDR2 is YENEEA. The CDR3 has 12 residues. The CDR3 DNA sequence: TGTGCCAGCAGCTTACCGGGGTACGAGCAGTACTTC. Its translation is CASSLPGYEQYF.

The chain joins TRBV7-6 to TRBJ2-5, with D possibly TRBD1 on 6 matching bases. Deletions cut 5 bases from V and 4 bases from J, with 17 bases between. This CDR3 is 15 amino acids long. Germline CDR1 SGHVS, CDR2 FNYEAQ. As DNA, the CDR3 is TGTGCCAGCAGCCCCGGCACAGGGCCGGGAGAGACCCAGTACTTC. This encodes CASSPGTGPGETQYF.

This rearrangement joins TRBV24-1 to TRBJ2-7; D is unclear. CDR3 length: 13 amino acids. The germline gives CDR1 KGHDR, CDR2 SFDVKD. V was trimmed by 9 bases and J by 3 bases, leaving 14 bases between them. The CDR3 protein is CATSSSTFYEQYF. The CDR3, as DNA: TGTGCCACCTCATCTTCCACATTCTACGAGCAGTACTTC.

The chain is built from TRBV7-9 and TRBJ1-6; TRBD1 aligns across 7 bases. This CDR3 comprises 16 residues. The trim removed 4 bases at V and 4 bases at J, leaving 7 bases unmatched. Germline CDR1 is SEHNR and CDR2 is FQNEAQ (reference sequence). DNA for the CDR3: TGTGCCAGCAGCTCCTACCGACAGGGTTATAATTCACCCCTCCACTTT. As protein: CASSSYRQGYNSPLHF.

The chain is built from TRBV11-2 and TRBJ1-2; D is ambiguous. CDR3 length equals 13 residues. The germline V and J ends were trimmed by 8 bases and 4 bases, with 14 bases remaining between them. Germline V gene lookup returns CDR1 SGHAT and CDR2 FQNNGV. Here the CDR3 DNA reads TGTGCCAGCGTCGGTGTTTCTATCTATGGCTACACCTTC. It translates to CASVGVSIYGYTF.

The chain is built from TRBV5-6 and TRBJ1-5, with D possibly matching TRBD1 (5 bases). Germline lookup yields CDR1 SGHDT and CDR2 YYEEEE. CDR3 length equals 16 residues. The V gene lost 3 bases and the J gene lost 2 bases, with 15 bases spanning the gap. The CDR3 loop reads CASSSSGDLGNQPQHF. CDR3 coding DNA: TGTGCCAGCAGCTCCAGTGGGGACCTGGGCAATCAGCCCCAGCATTTT.

J is TRBJ2-3 and V is TRBV6-5, with 9 nucleotides matching TRBD1. Germline lookup yields CDR1 MNHEY and CDR2 SVGAGI. Losses at the gene ends were 11 bases for V and 1 base for J; bases not matched to a gene: 7. The CDR3 spans 14 residues. The CDR3 loop reads CASYRGPRTDTQYF. CDR3 DNA sequence: TGTGCCTCATACAGGGGGCCTCGCACAGATACGCAGTATTTT.

This chain joins TRBV6-5 and TRBJ1-4, with D unclear. The CDR3 runs 13 residues. The V end was cut by 5 bases, the J end by 4 bases, with 8 bases between. Germline V gives CDR1 MNHEY, CDR2 SVGAGI. CDR3 sequence: CASSPQLNEKLFF. The CDR3 nucleotides read TGTGCCAGCAGTCCTCAGCTTAATGAAAAACTGTTTTTT.

The rearrangement joins TRBV5-4 to TRBJ2-7; 7 bases match TRBD1. This CDR3 contains 13 residues. Trimming took 4 bases from V and 6 from J; bases not matched to a gene: 7. From germline, CDR1 is SGHNT and CDR2 YYREEE (reference sequence). In DNA form, the CDR3 reads TGTGCCAGCAGCCCCCTAGACAGGGCCGAGCAGTACTTC. Residues: CASSPLDRAEQYF. Variable domain in full (rest from reference TRBV5-4 and TRBJ2-7): ETGVTQSPTHLIKTRGQQVTLRCSSQSGHNTVSWYQQALGQGPQFIFQYYREEENGRGNFPPRFSGLQFPNYSSELNVNALELDDSALYLCASSPLDRAEQYFGPGTRLTVT.